The 30 T cell receptor beta chains below were found in one sample sequenced in a study of TIL therapy for anti-PD-1-resistant metastatic lung cancer. Indicated time point: pre-treatment sample, taken before nivolumab and TIL therapy. Tumor tissue came from excised metastases, mostly pleural nodules or supraclavicular lymph nodes. The immunoSEQ assay was v3. Repertoires were generated with immunoSEQ multiplex PCR, while TCRdb's copy carries only in-frame clones and drops some. The sample has tens of thousands of clones; 63% are singletons. The sample consisted of tumor tissue, taken at baseline. These receptors all stem from a woman aged 30 to 85 with non-small cell lung cancer.

This clone was seen more than once but under ten times. The chain combines TRBV2 with TRBJ2-7; possible D gene TRBD1, 6 bases. Germline CDR1 and CDR2: SNHLY and FYNNEI. The CDR3 extends over 12 amino acids. The V end lost 6 bases, the J end lost 6 bases, and 12 bases lay between the germline ends. CDR3 sequence reads: CASRRFRGEQYF. The DNA for the CDR3 is TGTGCCAGCAGGAGGTTCAGGGGCGAGCAGTACTTC.

V usage is TRBV5-1 and J usage is TRBJ2-2, with D tentatively TRBD2 (6 bases). The CDR3 loop spans 15 amino acids. Germline V gene data show CDR1 as SGHRS and CDR2 as YFSETQ. The V end was cut by 0 bases, the J end by 6 bases, with 12 bases between. This chain's CDR3 is CASSLASGLPGELFF. The CDR3 bases are TGCGCCAGCAGCTTGGCCTCAGGACTACCCGGGGAGCTGTTTTTT.

This chain joins TRBV5-1 and TRBJ2-5, with TRBD1 identical over 9 bases. V was clipped by 0 bases and J by 5 bases; unmatched bases: 5. The CDR3 totals 15 residues. Germline values: CDR1 SGHRS, CDR2 YFSETQ. The CDR3 region is CASSLEGQGMETQYF. CDR3 DNA: TGCGCCAGCAGCTTGGAGGGACAGGGAATGGAGACCCAGTACTTC.

This sequence joins TRBV5-1 and TRBJ1-2; D unresolved. CDR1 is SGHRS, CDR2 YFSETQ, per germline. The CDR3 has 17 amino acids. Trimming took off 1 base at V and 0 bases at J, with 16 bases between the two ends. The CDR3 sequence: CASSLSGRRRSNYGYTF. Written as DNA, the CDR3 is TGCGCCAGCAGCTTGTCGGGCCGTAGGAGATCTAACTATGGCTACACCTTC.

The chain recombines TRBV1 with TRBJ2-5; the DNA was not compared with TRBD2, the D call given in the table. TRBV1 is designated a pseudogene. The CDR3 has 15 amino acids. The CDR3 here is CTSRSTTRARGTQYF. The CDR3 bases are TGCACCAGCAGGTCGACGACTAGGGCCCGGGGGACCCAGTACTTC.

The rearrangement links TRBV5-1 to TRBJ1-1; maybe TRBD1 (5 bases). CDR3 size: 16 residues. The V and J ends lost 0 bases and 0 bases respectively, with 12 bases between them. The germline gives CDR1 SGHRS, CDR2 YFSETQ. The CDR3 region has the DNA TGCGCCAGCAGCTTGGACTCGGGGCTGATGAACACTGAAGCTTTCTTT. Translation gives CASSLDSGLMNTEAFF.

This CDR3 reads CASSPPGQSGNQPQHF. The CDR3 DNA follows: TGTGCCAGCAGTCCCCCCGGACAGTCGGGCAATCAGCCCCAGCATTTT. The chain combines TRBV7-2 with TRBJ1-5; TRBD1 is a possible D gene (6 bases). Germline V gives CDR1 SGHTA, CDR2 FQGNSA. Trimming left V 6 bases short and J 2 bases short, with 17 bases between. The CDR3 length is 16 residues.

The chain combines TRBV4-2 with TRBJ2-2; either TRBD1 or TRBD2 may fit D (6 bases each). This CDR3 is 17 amino acids long. The germline V gene has CDR1 LGHNA and CDR2 YNFKEQ. Deletions cut 1 base from V and 6 bases from J, with 18 bases between. In DNA, the CDR3 is TGTGCCAGCAGCCAAGTTCGTTTGGAAAGGGGGGCCGGGGAGCTGTTTTTT. The encoded protein is CASSQVRLERGAGELFF.

This rearrangement joins TRBV5-4 to TRBJ1-1; D perhaps matches TRBD1 (5 bases). The V end was cut by 2 bases, the J end by 3 bases, with 8 bases between. The CDR3 totals 13 residues. The V gene's germline CDR1 is SGHNT and CDR2 YYREEE (reference sequence). CDR3 in amino acids: CASSLGHDTEAFF. The CDR3 DNA is TGTGCCAGCAGCTTAGGACATGACACTGAAGCTTTCTTT.

The chain joins TRBV23-1 to TRBJ1-1, with 9 nucleotides matching TRBD1. TRBV23-1 is identified as an open reading frame with a role that is uncertain. This CDR3 spans 15 amino acids. V shed 3 bases, J shed 5 bases, and the junction held 7 bases outside the gene matches. The CDR3 DNA is TGCGCCAGCAGTCAGAAGGGGACAGGGAAAACTGAAGCTTTCTTT. Residues: CASSQKGTGKTEAFF.

The chain couples TRBV6-1 to TRBJ1-3, with no clear D. The CDR3 sequence is 14 residues long. Germline V CDR1 and CDR2: MNHNS, SASEGT. The V end was cut by 2 bases, the J end by 2 bases, with 7 bases between. CDR3 region: CASSESVPGNTIYF. CDR3 nucleotides: TGTGCCAGCAGTGAATCGGTTCCTGGAAACACCATATATTTT.

The chain carries TRBV6-1 and TRBJ2-3, with 7 bases lining up with TRBD2. CDR3 length: 14 residues. Germline CDR1 is MNHNS and CDR2 is SASEGT. Trimming took 6 bases from V and 0 from J; bases not matched to a gene: 3. The CDR3: CASRRGSSTDTQYF. The CDR3 DNA follows: TGTGCCAGCAGGCGGGGGTCTAGCACAGATACGCAGTATTTT.

The chain uses TRBV7-9 and TRBJ1-2, with no clear D. The germline V and J ends were trimmed by 1 base and 6 bases, with 9 bases remaining between them. Germline V gives CDR1 SEHNR, CDR2 FQNEAQ (reference sequence). The CDR3 is 13 amino acids. The CDR3, as DNA: TGTGCCAGCAGCTTAGAACTGTCGAATGGCTACACCTTC. This gives the protein CASSLELSNGYTF. Looking up the rest from reference TRBV7-9 and TRBJ1-2 gives the full variable domain: DTGVSQNPRHKITKRGQNVTFRCDPISEHNRLYWYRQTLGQGPEFLTYFQNEAQLEKSRLLSDRFSAERPKGSFSTLEIQRTEQGDSAMYLCASSLELSNGYTFGSGTRLTVV.

The chain links TRBV30 to TRBJ2-5; 8 positions match TRBD2. This CDR3 spans 15 amino acids. Trimming took 3 bases from V and 5 from J; bases not matched to a gene: 11. CDR1 GTSNPN and CDR2 SVGIG come from the germline V gene (reference sequence). The CDR3 nucleotides read TGTGCCTGGAGCCATTTGAGCGGGAGCGGTGAGACCCAGTACTTC. It encodes CAWSHLSGSGETQYF.

V gene TRBV29-1 combines with J gene TRBJ2-7; 7 bases match TRBD2. Germline-derived CDR1 and CDR2 are SQVTM and ANQGSEA. V shed 2 bases and J 0 bases; nucleotides not matched to a gene: 7. CDR3 length: 15 residues. CDR3 in amino acids: CSVEIFTSDSYEQYF. DNA of the CDR3: TGCAGCGTTGAAATTTTCACTAGCGACTCCTACGAGCAGTACTTC.

This clone appeared a few times. The chain carries TRBV29-1 and TRBJ2-7; a possible D gene is TRBD1 (5 bases). V was cut by 5 bases and J by 2 bases, with 13 bases left in between. Germline V gene sequence: CDR1 SQVTM, CDR2 ANQGSEA. The CDR3 consists of 13 residues. CDR3 coding DNA: TGCAGCGTTCGGCGGCAGGGCACCTACGAGCAGTACTTC. It translates to CSVRRQGTYEQYF.

V gene TRBV6-1 combines with J gene TRBJ1-6; 7 positions match TRBD1. Germline V gene lookup returns CDR1 MNHNS and CDR2 SASEGT. The CDR3 extends over 13 amino acids. The trim removed 7 bases at V and 10 bases at J, leaving 7 bases unmatched. Here the CDR3 reads CASTPTGSSPLHF. For the CDR3, the DNA is TGTGCCAGCACTCCGACAGGGTCCTCACCCCTCCACTTT.

This chain connects TRBV2 to TRBJ2-7; 11 bases align to TRBD2. Germline loops: CDR1 SNHLY, CDR2 FYNNEI. Trimming took 5 bases from V and 6 from J; bases not matched to a gene: 6. There are 14 residues in the CDR3. CDR3 DNA: TGTGCCAGCAGTCCGGGACTAGCGGCCTCCGAGCAGTACTTC. Translated, it gives CASSPGLAASEQYF.

Of note for this clone: An end of the junction differs from the germline gene, which may be a read error. This chain joins TRBV27 and TRBJ2-2; TRBD1 might be the D (6 bases). Germline V gene lookup returns CDR1 MNHEY and CDR2 SMNVEV (reference sequence). This CDR3 has 17 amino acids. The CDR3: CARSCASGTWDTGELFF. In DNA, the CDR3 is TGTGCCAGAAGTTGCGCCTCCGGGACATGGGACACCGGGGAGCTGTTTTTT.

V usage is TRBV12-2 and J usage is TRBJ2-5; TRBD2, as called in the table, went unchecked against the DNA. TRBV12-2 is flagged as a pseudogene. The length of the CDR3 is 12 residues. The CDR3 sequence is CASRFLAGAQYF. For the CDR3, the DNA is TGTGCAAGTCGCTTTTTAGCGGGAGCACAGTACTTC.

The chain combines TRBV18 with TRBJ1-5, with 8 nucleotides matching TRBD1. The CDR3 is 15 amino acids. J was trimmed by 5 bases and V by 4 bases; bases with no gene match: 7. CDR1 and CDR2 from the germline V gene are KGHSH and LQKENI. CDR3 residues: CASSRQGINDQPQHF. The CDR3 nucleotides are TGTGCCAGCTCACGACAGGGGATAAACGATCAGCCCCAGCATTTT.

The gene calls are TRBV27 and TRBJ2-1; D possibly matches TRBD1 or TRBD2 (5 bases each). V lost 3 bases and J lost 0, with 12 bases in between. The CDR3 has 16 residues. CDR1 and CDR2 from the germline V gene are MNHEY and SMNVEV (reference sequence). CDR3 nucleotides: TGTGCCAGCAGTTTGAGGGGATCCAACTCCTACAATGAGCAGTTCTTC. Protein product: CASSLRGSNSYNEQFF.

This chain joins TRBV11-1 and TRBJ1-1; the D is unclear. The germline V gene encodes CDR1 SGHAT and CDR2 FQDESV (reference sequence). With 7 bases removed from V and 4 bases from J, the gap between germline ends came to 22 bases. This CDR3 has 16 amino acids. The CDR3 is CASTHGGLSSGTEAFF. The CDR3 nucleotides are TGTGCCAGCACACACGGAGGCTTATCAAGTGGCACTGAAGCTTTCTTT.

This clone was seen a single time. The CDR3 loop is CACKAGGYNEQFF. For the CDR3, the DNA is TGTGCCTGCAAAGCGGGAGGGTACAATGAGCAGTTCTTC. The V gene is TRBV30, the J gene TRBJ2-1, with TRBD2 identical over 10 bases. CDR3 size: 13 residues. Trimming cost V 6 bases and J 4 bases; bases outside gene matches: 3. Germline V gene sequence: CDR1 GTSNPN, CDR2 SVGIG (reference sequence).

The chain couples TRBV6-6 to TRBJ2-7; perhaps TRBD1 as D (6 bases). CDR1 is MNHNY and CDR2 is SVGAGI in the germline V gene (reference sequence). The CDR3 spans 12 residues. The V end lost 5 bases, the J end lost 1 base, and 6 bases lay between the germline ends. CDR3 loop: CASSGQSYEQYF. The CDR3 DNA follows: TGTGCCAGCAGTGGACAGTCCTACGAGCAGTACTTC.

The genes are TRBV6-5 and TRBJ2-2, with D possibly TRBD1 on 6 matching bases. Germline V lookup: CDR1 MNHEY, CDR2 SVGAGI. The CDR3 is made up of 15 amino acids. V was pared by 0 bases and J by 7 bases, with 12 bases between. CDR3 loop: CASSYSREGVGELFF. In DNA, the CDR3 is TGTGCCAGCAGTTACTCGAGAGAGGGGGTCGGGGAGCTGTTTTTT.

The V and J genes are TRBV19 and TRBJ1-2; no clear D. Germline CDR1 and CDR2: LNHDA and SQIVND (reference sequence). Deletions cut 0 bases from V and 4 bases from J, with 12 bases between. The CDR3 is 15 residues long. The CDR3 DNA follows: TGTGCCAGTAGTATAGAGGCGGGGATCGGCTATGGCTACACCTTC. Translation: CASSIEAGIGYGYTF.

This chain connects TRBV7-6 to TRBJ2-7; 10 bases line up with TRBD1. Unmatched junction bases numbered 7, after V lost 5 bases and J lost 3 bases. The CDR3 is 15 residues long. The V gene's germline CDR1 is SGHVS and CDR2 FNYEAQ. Written as DNA, the CDR3 is TGTGCCAGCAGCCGAAGACAGGGGGCGGGCTACGAGCAGTACTTC. This translates into CASSRRQGAGYEQYF.

A few counts support this clone. The V call is TRBV5-1, the J call TRBJ2-1; perhaps D is TRBD1 or TRBD2 (5 bases each). V gave up 4 bases and J gave up 4 bases, with 12 bases separating them. The CDR3 extends over 14 amino acids. Germline assignment: CDR1 SGHRS and CDR2 YFSETQ. The CDR3 nucleotides read TGCGCCAGCAGCCCGGGGACGGCTTACAATGAGCAGTTCTTC. The encoded protein is CASSPGTAYNEQFF.

The CDR3 sequence is CASSGRTVSSAGEQFF. The CDR3, as DNA: TGCGCCAGCAGCGGGCGGACGGTGTCTAGCGCGGGTGAGCAGTTCTTC. V is TRBV4-1 and J is TRBJ2-1; a weak D match, TRBD2 (6 bases). CDR3 length: 16 residues. From germline, CDR1 is MGHRA and CDR2 YSYEKL. V lost 5 bases and J lost 9, with 23 bases in between.